This T cell receptor beta chain originates from a study of T cell responses to AZD1222 COVID-19 vaccine. Study results and limitations: After the peak T cell response, and only then, were repertoires sampled. Clonal diversity was possibly underestimated; the donors were predominantly white British and more often female. Vaccine-related CD4 TCRs covered spike, predominating at 160-218 and 743-854. Seropositive status at baseline applied to only a handful of AZD1222 recipients.

Details on this clone: The antigen is not known.

TCRdb's table, derived via immunoSEQ multiplex PCR, lists solely in-frame clones and lacks some. The data contain 110,000 to 150,000 clones, just over 90% of them singletons. Per germline, CDR1 SNHLY and CDR2 FYNNEI. Unmatched junction bases numbered 2, after V lost 1 base and J lost 0 bases. The CDR3 has 16 amino acids. Sequenced material: peripheral blood, taken on day 0 of AZD1222 vaccination. The rearrangement uses TRBV2 and TRBJ1-4; 7 nucleotides agree with TRBD1. The receptor comes from an adult in good health. This chain's CDR3 is CASSEVQGATNEKLFF. In nucleotides, the CDR3 is TGTGCCAGCAGTGAAGTTCAGGGGGCAACTAATGAAAAACTGTTTTTT.